The 23 T cell receptor beta chains reported below all come from one sample, sequenced in a study of vaccination and CD4 T cells after COVID-19. Antigens of these TCRs are unknown. The study sequenced cultured CD4+ T cell DNA using the Oncomine TCR Beta short-read assay. TCRdb itself ran the PCR reads through MiXCR, one entry per CDR3 protein. The sample has 20,000 to 25,000 distinct CDR3 sequences, about 31% seen once; the top ten hold over 10%. The time point was: late sampling 161 to 241 days after vaccination in a few convalescent patients. The treatment is: roughly nine-day PBMC culture with coronavirus spike peptide pools or control peptides (ViraFEST assay). Sequenced here: CD4+ T cells from blood, cultured in vitro, sampled about 7 months after SARS-CoV-2 vaccination. These receptors were taken from a human donor who had recovered from COVID-19.

This sequence joins TRBV29-1 and TRBJ2-3; 8 bases line up with TRBD2. The junction had 4 bases not matched to a gene; V was cut back by 4 bases and J by 4 bases. Germline CDR1 SQVTM, CDR2 ANQGSEA. CDR3 size: 13 residues. CDR3 residues: CSVGTSWADTQYF. The CDR3 nucleotides read TGCAGCGTTGGGACTAGCTGGGCAGATACGCAGTATTTT.

This clonotype was picked up a small number of times. The chain uses TRBV20-1 and TRBJ2-2; no reliable D call. This CDR3 contains 15 residues. Per germline, CDR1 DFQATT and CDR2 SNEGSKA (reference sequence). V lost 4 bases to trimming and J lost 1 base, with 13 bases between them. The CDR3 protein is CSATYSSGNTGELFF. For the CDR3, the DNA is TGCAGTGCTACCTATAGTTCGGGGAACACCGGGGAGCTGTTTTTT.

The gene calls are TRBV15 and TRBJ2-7; TRBD1 agrees at 7 bases. The germline V gene has CDR1 LNHNV and CDR2 YYDKDF (reference sequence). V gave up 0 bases and J gave up 6 bases; unmatched junction bases: 5. The CDR3 is 14 residues long. In nucleotides, the CDR3 is TGTGCCACCAGCAGAGAGGACAGGATAACCGAGCAGTACTTC. Amino acids: CATSREDRITEQYF. The entire variable domain, with the rest obtained from reference TRBV15 and TRBJ2-7, is as follows: DAMVIQNPRYQVTQFGKPVTLSCSQTLNHNVMYWYQQKSSQAPKLLFHYYDKDFNNEADTPDNFQSRRPNTSFCFLDIRSPGLGDTAMYLCATSREDRITEQYFGPGTRLTVT.

This chain links TRBV4-2 with TRBJ2-7; 8 nucleotides line up with TRBD2. V shed 3 bases and J 1 base; nucleotides not matched to a gene: 14. The germline V gene encodes CDR1 LGHNA and CDR2 YNFKEQ. The length of the CDR3 is 18 residues. CDR3 sequence: CASSQRQGERGSSYEQYF. As DNA, the CDR3 is TGTGCCAGCAGCCAGCGTCAGGGTGAGCGGGGGTCATCCTACGAGCAGTACTTC.

This chain connects TRBV7-9 to TRBJ1-1; D may be TRBD1 (6 bases). The CDR3 length is 15 residues. The germline V gene has CDR1 SEHNR and CDR2 FQNEAQ (reference sequence). V was trimmed by 7 bases and J by 1 base, leaving 16 bases between them. CDR3 in DNA: TGTGCCAGCACCGATCAACAGGGAGAGAACACTGAAGCTTTCTTT. It yields the protein CASTDQQGENTEAFF.

A word on this clonotype: An end of the junction differs from the germline gene, which may be a read error. J is TRBJ1-1 and V is TRBV6-7; tentatively, D is TRBD1 (5 bases). TRBV6-7 is noted as an ORF with a role that remains uncertain. The CDR3 is 16 amino acids. Here the CDR3 reads CASSLPTPWGNPEAFF. The CDR3 DNA reads TGTGCCAGCAGTCTACCCACTCCTTGGGGGAACCCTGAAGCTTTCTTT.

This clonotype appeared a few times. The V gene is TRBV7-3, the J gene TRBJ2-1; unclear D gene. Germline V gene lookup returns CDR1 SGHTA and CDR2 FQGTGA. The CDR3 has 13 residues. V lost 3 bases to trimming and J lost 4 bases, with 7 bases between them. CDR3 coding DNA: TGTGCCAGCAGCTTGCGTGTGTACAATGAGCAGTTCTTC. Amino acids: CASSLRVYNEQFF. Filled out from reference TRBV7-3 and TRBJ2-1, the complete variable domain reads GAGVSQTPSNKVTEKGKYVELRCDPISGHTALYWYRQSLGQGPEFLIYFQGTGAADDSGLPNDRFFAVRPEGSVSTLKIQRTERGDSAVYLCASSLRVYNEQFFGPGTRLTVL.

The gene calls are TRBV27 and TRBJ2-7; TRBD1 agrees at 7 bases. The CDR3 totals 14 residues. CDR1 and CDR2 (germline): MNHEY, SMNVEV (reference sequence). Losses at the gene ends were 3 bases for V and 4 bases for J; bases not matched to a gene: 6. The CDR3 here is CASSFRDSLYEQYF. In DNA form, the CDR3 reads TGTGCCAGCAGTTTCCGGGACAGCCTATACGAGCAGTACTTC.

This clonotype was recorded a few times. V usage is TRBV7-2 and J usage is TRBJ2-1, with 9 bases aligning to TRBD2. The length of the CDR3 is 14 residues. The trim removed 2 bases at V and 8 bases at J, leaving 4 bases unmatched. Germline loops: CDR1 SGHTA, CDR2 FQGNSA. The CDR3 DNA follows: TGTGCCAGCAGCTTAAGGCGGGGGGGCGATGAGCAGTTCTTC. It is translated as CASSLRRGGDEQFF.

This clonotype was counted only a few times. The V gene is TRBV21-1, the J gene TRBJ2-7; the table's TRBD1 call for D was not verified on the DNA. TRBV21-1 is annotated as a pseudogene. The CDR3 totals 12 residues. Written as DNA, the CDR3 is TGTGCCATTCCGGGGGCTGCCTACGAGCAGTACTTC. Amino acid sequence: CAIPGAAYEQYF.

The rearrangement joins TRBV11-2 to TRBJ2-5; the D gene is possibly TRBD2 (5 bases). Trimming removed 5 bases at V and 2 bases at J, with 9 bases between. In germline, CDR1 is SGHAT, CDR2 FQNNGV. This CDR3 is 13 amino acids long. In DNA form, the CDR3 reads TGTGCCAGCAGCACGACTATACAAGAGACCCAGTACTTC. The encoded protein is CASSTTIQETQYF.

This clonotype came up a few times. J is TRBJ2-3 and V is TRBV20-1; TRBD2 matches at 8 bases. The germline CDR1 and CDR2 sequences are DFQATT and SNEGSKA (reference sequence). This CDR3 has 16 residues. After removal of 0 bases from V and 0 bases from J, the junction contained 5 bases not matched to a gene. The CDR3 sequence is CSARDRLAMSTDTQYF. CDR3 coding DNA: TGCAGTGCTAGAGATAGACTAGCGATGAGCACAGATACGCAGTATTTT.

The J gene is TRBJ1-5, the V gene TRBV5-6; 7 bases match TRBD1. The CDR3 spans 15 residues. Germline CDR1 reads SGHDT; CDR2 reads YYEEEE. Losses at the gene ends were 0 bases for V and 3 bases for J; bases not matched to a gene: 3. CDR3 sequence (DNA): TGTGCCAGCAGCTTGGGACAGGGCGTCAATCAGCCCCAGCATTTT. It is translated as CASSLGQGVNQPQHF.

The V and J genes are TRBV29-1 and TRBJ1-1; D gene uncertain. V lost 6 bases and J lost 3, with 20 bases in between. Germline-derived CDR1 and CDR2 are SQVTM and ANQGSEA. There are 15 residues in the CDR3. CDR3 in amino acids: CSVGGHPKRDTEAFF. The CDR3 coding sequence is TGCAGCGTCGGAGGGCACCCCAAGCGAGACACTGAAGCTTTCTTT.

The chain joins TRBV7-2 to TRBJ1-5; D uncertain. The CDR3 extends over 13 amino acids. V was pared by 5 bases and J by 6 bases, with 11 bases between. The germline CDR1 and CDR2 sequences are SGHTA and FQGNSA. The chain's CDR3 is CASSATDFQPQHF. The DNA of the CDR3 is TGTGCCAGCAGCGCTACGGACTTTCAGCCCCAGCATTTT.

Only a few counts were recorded for this clonotype. The rearrangement uses TRBV20-1 and TRBJ1-5; TRBD1 agrees at 9 bases. The CDR3 is 14 residues long. The V segment lost 3 bases and the J segment 3 bases; nucleotides outside the gene matches: 3. Germline CDR1 and CDR2: DFQATT and SNEGSKA (reference sequence). In DNA form, the CDR3 reads TGCAGTGCTAGGGACAGGGGATACAATCAGCCCCAGCATTTT. It is translated as CSARDRGYNQPQHF.

This chain connects TRBV6-1 to TRBJ1-2; D is ambiguous. Germline V gene data show CDR1 as MNHNS and CDR2 as SASEGT. The CDR3 loop spans 14 amino acids. Trimming took 1 base from V and 0 from J, leaving 6 bases between them. CDR3 sequence (DNA): TGTGCCAGCAGTGAAGTAAGGACTAACTATGGCTACACCTTC. Encoded protein: CASSEVRTNYGYTF.

The chain links TRBV7-8 to TRBJ2-3, with no clear D. Germline CDR1 and CDR2: SGHVS and FQNEAQ. V gave up 1 base and J gave up 0 bases, with 5 bases separating them. The length of the CDR3 is 14 residues. CDR3 nucleotides: TGTGCCAGCAGCTTAGATTCGAGCACAGATACGCAGTATTTT. It specifies CASSLDSSTDTQYF.

Only a few counts were recorded for this clonotype. DNA for the CDR3: TGCAGTGCTAGGACTAGCGGGAGGGTGGCCCAGTACTTC. Protein sequence: CSARTSGRVAQYF. This chain joins TRBV20-1 and TRBJ2-5; TRBD2 matches 14 bases. This CDR3 spans 13 amino acids. Germline V lookup: CDR1 DFQATT, CDR2 SNEGSKA (reference sequence). J lost 9 bases, V lost 3 bases, and 3 bases had no gene match.

This clonotype was recorded a few times. The chain combines TRBV7-2 with TRBJ2-7; no clear D gene. With 1 base removed from V and 5 bases from J, the gap between germline ends came to 6 bases. Germline V CDR1 and CDR2: SGHTA, FQGNSA. This CDR3 is 12 amino acids long. CDR3 residues: CASSLEYNEQYF. The CDR3 nucleotides read TGTGCCAGCAGCTTAGAGTATAACGAGCAGTACTTC.

This clonotype appeared many times. This chain uses TRBV7-2 with TRBJ2-5; D uncertain. The germline V gene encodes CDR1 SGHTA and CDR2 FQGNSA. Trimming took off 5 bases at V and 1 base at J, with 11 bases between the two ends. There are 14 residues in the CDR3. The CDR3 DNA follows: TGTGCCAGCAGCCCACGGACCACCCAAGAGACCCAGTACTTC. It encodes CASSPRTTQETQYF.

Details on this clonotype: One end of the junction is discordant with germline, which a read error may explain. The chain employs TRBV7-7 and TRBJ2-1; D remains unclear. The V gene's germline CDR1 is SSHAT and CDR2 FNYEAQ (reference sequence). The CDR3 runs 13 residues. The CDR3 loop reads CASSLEMWGEQFF. The CDR3 DNA follows: TGTGCTAGCAGCTTAGAAATGTGGGGTGAGCAGTTCTTC.

The chain carries TRBV6-2 or TRBV6-3 and TRBJ1-2, with D possibly matching TRBD1 (6 bases). V was trimmed by 5 bases and J by 3 bases, leaving 13 bases between them. Germline V gene lookup returns CDR1 MNHEY and CDR2 SVGEGT. CDR3 length: 14 residues. The CDR3 DNA sequence: TGTGCCAGCAGTAGAAACAGGGACTACTATGGCTACACCTTC. As protein: CASSRNRDYYGYTF.